Below, 3 T cell receptor beta chains from the same sample are listed, as sequenced in a study of T cell responses to AZD1222 COVID-19 vaccine (dated by TCRdb to 2020 to 2023). The sample's time point label, decoded: baseline before first vaccination. The treatment or condition label corresponds to: meningococcal conjugate vaccine given as trial control. Libraries were made using the immunoSEQ multiplex PCR assay. What TCRdb holds here is the immuneACCESS table cut down to in-frame rearrangements. Part of the clones is not present; checked against another copy, under half of the missing clones reflect an unresolved V gene, and the others are unexplained. The sample contains fewer than 250,000 clones, 93% of them found a single time. Of the sample, 1% is held by the ten largest clones. Here the sequenced sample was peripheral blood, taken on day 0 of MenACWY control vaccination. These receptors were collected from an adult in good health.

The chain combines TRBV7-7 with TRBJ1-1, with a weak D call TRBD1 (6 bases). Between the trimmed V and J ends, which lost 5 bases and 1 base, there was a span of 20 bases. CDR1 SSHAT and CDR2 FNYEAQ come from the germline V gene (reference sequence). The CDR3 is 17 amino acids. CDR3 nucleotide sequence: TGTGCCAGCAGCCCCGGACAGCGGAAGGGAGCGAACACTGAAGCTTTCTTT. It yields the protein CASSPGQRKGANTEAFF. Full variable domain (remainder filled in from reference TRBV7-7 and TRBJ1-1): GAGVSQSPRYKVTKRGQDVTLRCDPISSHATLYWYQQALGQGPEFLTYFNYEAQPDKSGLPSDRFSAERPEGSISTLTIQRTEQRDSAMYRCASSPGQRKGANTEAFFGQGTRLTVV.

This rearrangement joins TRBV30 to TRBJ2-1, with 11 bases fitting TRBD2. There are 14 residues in the CDR3. Germline V gene sequence: CDR1 GTSNPN, CDR2 SVGIG (reference sequence). Losses at the gene ends were 0 bases for V and 7 bases for J; bases not matched to a gene: 2. The CDR3 DNA reads as TGTGCCTGGAGTGTTAGCGGGGGGGCTAATGAGCAGTTCTTC. It encodes CAWSVSGGANEQFF. The full variable domain, its missing parts supplied by reference TRBV30 and TRBJ2-1, is SQTIHQWPATLVQPVGSPLSLECTVEGTSNPNLYWYRQAAGRGLQLLFYSVGIGQISSEVPQNLSASRPQDRQFILSSKKLLLSDSGFYLCAWSVSGGANEQFFGPGTRLTVL.

The chain uses TRBV3-1 (or the pseudogene TRBV3-2) and TRBJ2-7; D not certain. The V gene's germline CDR1 is LGHDT and CDR2 YNNKEL (reference sequence). This CDR3 is 13 amino acids long. Trimming took 0 bases from V and 5 from J, leaving 8 bases between them. The CDR3, as DNA: TGTGCCAGCAGCCAAGATGGAGCGCACGAGCAGTACTTC. It yields the protein CASSQDGAHEQYF.